What follows is one T cell receptor beta chain and its context. Its antigen is unknown. A process of 5'RACE template switching, which added a universal primer site and UMIs, was used to make TCR cDNA. TCRdb itself ran the 5' RACE reads through MiXCR, one entry per CDR3 protein. The sample shows a few hundred thousand distinct CDR3 sequences, approximately 4% of them seen only once. V shed 0 bases and J shed 8 bases, with 15 bases lying between them. The length of the CDR3 is 15 residues. In germline, CDR1 is SGHNT, CDR2 YYREEE (reference sequence). The entry originates in a study of T cells after yellow fever vaccination. Overall study results and limits: Post-booster repertoires again held most primary-vaccination clones (approximately 96% CD4, roughly 88% CD8). Abundant bulk-derived clonotypes could contaminate FACS-sorted repertoires. Some clonotypes were seen in both the CD4 and the CD8 compartments. These made up a small share and likely arose from convergent recombination.

Material: PBMCs, obtained 5 days after the yellow fever booster vaccination. The clonotype originates from a man aged 18-30 years who received the YFV17D yellow fever vaccine. This chain uses TRBV5-4 with TRBJ2-1, with D tentatively TRBD1 (5 bases). CDR3 sequence reads: CASSLAGREGDEQFF. The DNA of the CDR3 is TGTGCCAGCAGCTTGGCCGGCAGGGAAGGCGATGAGCAGTTCTTC.